The clone carrying this TCR beta chain was counted many times. The sample originates from a study of naive and memory T cell subsets. Trimming pared 7 bases from V and 3 bases from J, leaving 10 bases between. This CDR3 contains 13 residues. CDR1 is MNHNY, CDR2 SVGAGI, per germline (reference sequence). An oligonucleotide containing a UMI was ligated to the 3' end of TCR cDNA. Four PCR rounds used nested alpha and beta constant region primers plus the SP2 primer. TCRdb recomputed calls from the 5' RACE reads with MiXCR, one row per CDR3 protein. The repertoire has more than 55,000 distinct CDR3 sequences, 6.5% to 8.5% of them found once; the top ten carry approximately 9.4%.

The receptor's source is a female donor in good health. The chain links TRBV6-6 to TRBJ1-5; maybe TRBD1 (5 bases). CDR3 sequence: CASNTGINQPQHF. The DNA for the CDR3 is TGTGCCAGCAATACAGGAATCAATCAGCCCCAGCATTTT.